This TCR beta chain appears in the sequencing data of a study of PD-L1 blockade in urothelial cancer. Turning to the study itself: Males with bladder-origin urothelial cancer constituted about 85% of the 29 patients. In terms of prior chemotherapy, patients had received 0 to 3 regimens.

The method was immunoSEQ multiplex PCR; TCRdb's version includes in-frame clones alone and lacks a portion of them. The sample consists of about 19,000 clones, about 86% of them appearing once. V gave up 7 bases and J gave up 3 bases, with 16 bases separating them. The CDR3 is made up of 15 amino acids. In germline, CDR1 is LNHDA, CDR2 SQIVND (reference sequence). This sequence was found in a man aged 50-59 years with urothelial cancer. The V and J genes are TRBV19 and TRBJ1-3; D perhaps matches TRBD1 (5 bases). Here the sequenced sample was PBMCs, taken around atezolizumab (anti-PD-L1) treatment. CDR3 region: CASTIVQGIGNTIYF. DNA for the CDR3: TGTGCCAGTACCATCGTCCAGGGAATTGGAAACACCATATATTTT.